The present T cell receptor beta chain was sequenced within a study of Ad26.COV2.S vaccination and SARS-CoV-2 variants. Study-wide context: Ad26.COV2.S, an intramuscular injection, was given once or twice 56 days apart.

A note on this clone: The target antigen is unknown.

Germline trimming cut 1 base from V and 0 bases from J; bases unmatched to any gene: 4. This CDR3 comprises 16 residues. Germline CDR1 is MNHEY and CDR2 is SVGEGT. Study-wide results and caveats: Participants in the vaccine arm had higher spike-specific TCR breadth; placebo recipients had lower.

The treatment is: around 19 received Ad26.COV2.S at low or high dose, single or two shots; several received placebo; per-sample allocation not given. Samples analyzed were those drawn on day 63 after the first vaccine or placebo injection. Participants' vaccine, an Ad26 vector, delivered Wuhan-strain SARS-CoV-2 spike. Sequenced by immunoSEQ multiplex PCR; TCRdb stores in-frame clones only, minus some. The sample lists 350,000 to 450,000 clones; over 75% were seen once. The receptor's source is a person aged 18 to 59 who received the Ad26.COV2.S COVID-19 vaccine or a placebo. This chain uses TRBV6-2 or TRBV6-3 with TRBJ2-5, with 8 bases fitting TRBD2. The input for sequencing was peripheral blood, taken in a trial of Ad26.COV2.S vaccine versus placebo. For the CDR3, the DNA is TGTGCCAGCAGTTACTTTGCGGGGGGCAACCAAGAGACCCAGTACTTC. Protein: CASSYFAGGNQETQYF.